This T cell receptor beta chain was recovered during a study of T cells in Graves' hyperthyroidism and ophthalmopathy. The trim removed 4 bases at V and 1 base at J, leaving 6 bases unmatched. There are 15 residues in the CDR3. Germline V gives CDR1 KGHSH, CDR2 LQKENI. RNA transcripts yielded amplified TCR beta CDR3 regions. HTBI primers drove first-round RT-PCR of the TCR CDR3. Each CDR3 protein gets one entry after TCRdb re-called the multiplex PCR reads with MiXCR. This sample has under 800,000 distinct CDR3 sequences, with 14% found just once. For Graves' hyperthyroidism to be stable, ophthalmopathy could not progress within 18 months. Those patients with uncontrolled infection, other autoimmune disease, pregnancy or lactation were excluded. Many counts were recorded for this clonotype.

This receptor was taken from a woman between 18 and 29 years old with Graves' hyperthyroidism. The chain employs TRBV18 and TRBJ2-5, with TRBD1 identical over 7 bases. The sequencing sample was made of blood. The CDR3 DNA reads TGTGCCAGCTCACTGATCGGGACAGTCCAAGAGACCCAGTACTTC. The encoded protein is CASSLIGTVQETQYF.